The rows below give T cell receptor beta chains drawn from one sample of a study of Ad26.COV2.S vaccination and SARS-CoV-2 variants. The assay was immunoSEQ multiplex PCR, and TCRdb's table has in-frame clones only and misses some. Of fewer than 100,000 clones in the sample, 82% were seen once. The source material was peripheral blood, sampled after recovery from COVID-19. The receptors shown here come from a human donor who had recovered from COVID-19. CDR3s include the opening cysteine and the closing phenylalanine or tryptophan. A D gene is named only where the DNA matches it firmly. The listing skips clone size in some rows; elsewhere it reads once, few, many or a size class.

TRBD1 16 TRBJ2-7 . TRBV19 TGTGCCAGTAGTACCCTTGGGACAGGGGGCCGCAGCGAGCAGTACTTC CASSTLGTGGRSEQYF
TRBD2 16 TRBJ2-1 once TRBV27 TGTGCCAGCAAAGACCGGGGACTAGCGGTTTACAATGAGCAGTTCTTC CASKDRGLAVYNEQFF
TRBD2 19 TRBJ2-3 . TRBV28 TGTGCCAGCAGTCCTACCGGGACTAGCGGGCTCGTTGGGAGCGATACGCAGTATTTT CASSPTGTSGLVGSDTQYF
. 14 TRBJ2-7 . TRBV5-4 TGTGCCAGCAGCAGCCCTGGACAGACCTACGAGCAGTACTTC CASSSPGQTYEQYF
. 12 TRBJ2-5 once TRBV7-6 TGTGCCAGCAGCTTAGACGGCGAGACCCAGTACTTC CASSLDGETQYF
TRBD1 15 TRBJ2-1 once TRBV6-5 TGTGCCAGCAGTTACGGGACAGGGACGCTCAATGAGCAGTTCTTC CASSYGTGTLNEQFF
TRBD1 14 TRBJ1-1 . TRBV27 TGTGCCAGCAGGTTCCCAGGGGGCACCACTGAAGCTTTCTTT CASRFPGGTTEAFF
. 12 TRBJ1-2 . TRBV28 TGTGCCAGCCTCCCCACCGGCTATGGCTACACCTTC CASLPTGYGYTF
. 14 TRBJ1-2 once TRBV19 TGTGCCAGTAGTATCGCAGGATCTAACTATGGCTACACCTTC CASSIAGSNYGYTF
TRBD2 13 TRBJ2-1 . TRBV27 TGTGCCAGCAGGGCGGGAGGGGGGAATGAGCAGTTCTTC CASRAGGGNEQFF
. 14 TRBJ2-3 . TRBV5-1 TGCGCCAGCAGCCCAAGGACCATTCCAGATACGCAGTATTTT CASSPRTIPDTQYF
. 11 TRBJ2-5 . TRBV4-1 TGCGCCAGCAGCCAACAAGAGACCCAGTACTTC CASSQQETQYF
. 13 TRBJ2-3 once TRBV9 TGTGCCAGCAGGGGGGGCGCGACAGATACGCAGTATTTT CASRGGATDTQYF
TRBD1 15 TRBJ1-1 . TRBV28 TGTGCCAGCAGTTTCGGGACAGGGGTAAACACTGAAGCTTTCTTT CASSFGTGVNTEAFF
TRBD1 15 TRBJ2-7 . TRBV7-7 TGTGCCAGCAGCTTGGCTGGGACAGGGGCCTACGAGCAGTACTTC CASSLAGTGAYEQYF
TRBD2 18 TRBJ2-1 . TRBV7-8 TGTGCCAGCACCCGCCGGCGTCTAGCGGGCCACTCCTACAATGAGCAGTTCTTC CASTRRRLAGHSYNEQFF
TRBD2 18 TRBJ2-2 . TRBV5-1 TGCGCCAGCAGCTTGAGGGTGGGGACTAGCGGGACCATCGGGGAGCTGTTTTTT CASSLRVGTSGTIGELFF
. 11 TRBJ2-3 . TRBV12-3/TRBV12-4 TGTGCCAGCAGACGCACAGATACGCAGTATTTT CASRRTDTQYF
. 17 TRBJ2-2 once TRBV15 TGTGCCACCAGCGGCCCACTAGCAGACGTGAACACCGGGGAGCTGTTTTTT CATSGPLADVNTGELFF